Reported below is one T cell receptor beta chain. Its antigen is undetermined. This sample was included in a study of early stage breast cancer tumors. Study summary: Each sample averaged approximately 10-fold read coverage.

Study-wide results and caveats: Comparing each tissue with blood distinguished tumor from normal in most of the 16 patients.

The V gene lost 5 bases and the J gene lost 4 bases, with 15 bases spanning the gap. The germline V gene has CDR1 SGHTA and CDR2 FQGTGA. This CDR3 is built from 15 residues. Sequencing used immunoSEQ multiplex PCR; TCRdb keeps in-frame clones, though not all of them. The sample shows tens of thousands of clones, about 80% of them seen only once. The chain carries TRBV7-3 and TRBJ2-1; tentatively, D is TRBD2 (6 bases). The sequenced sample was blood. This TCR was sampled from a person aged 30 to 39 with breast cancer. The CDR3: CASSPMTGGYNEQFF. CDR3 bases: TGTGCCAGCAGCCCGATGACCGGGGGATACAATGAGCAGTTCTTC.